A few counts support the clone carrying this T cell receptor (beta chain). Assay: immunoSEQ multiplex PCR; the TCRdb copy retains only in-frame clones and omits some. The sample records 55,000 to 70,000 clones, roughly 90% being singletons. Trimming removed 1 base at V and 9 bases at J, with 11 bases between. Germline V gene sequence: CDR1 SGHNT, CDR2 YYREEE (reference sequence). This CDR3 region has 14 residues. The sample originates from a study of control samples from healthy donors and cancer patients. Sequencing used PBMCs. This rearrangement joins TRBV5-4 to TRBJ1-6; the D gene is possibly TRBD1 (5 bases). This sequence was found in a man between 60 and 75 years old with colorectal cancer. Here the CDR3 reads CASSLSERGSPLHF. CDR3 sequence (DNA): TGTGCCAGCAGCTTGAGTGAGAGGGGTTCACCCCTCCACTTT.